This TCR beta chain is drawn from a study of shared clonotypes between healthy human individuals. The CDR3 has 16 residues. Per germline, CDR1 SGHAT and CDR2 FQNNGV. Losses at the gene ends were 0 bases for V and 6 bases for J; bases not matched to a gene: 6. DNA at approximately 200 ng, tens of thousands of T cell genomes, went into sorted-subset replicate PCRs. Generated by immunoSEQ multiplex PCR, the TCRdb table keeps only in-frame clones and is missing some. The sample shows over a million clones, approximately 98.5% of them seen only once. This receptor was taken from a man aged 25 to 45 in good health. The rearrangement uses TRBV11-2 and TRBJ1-1; 11 bases fit TRBD1. Sequencing used naive CD4+ T cells sorted from blood. This sample's subset: CD45RA+ positively selected. CDR3 sequence (DNA): TGTGCCAGCAGCTTAGACGTTACGGGACAGGGGGCTGAAGCTTTCTTT. It yields the protein CASSLDVTGQGAEAFF. The full variable domain, completed using reference TRBV11-2 and TRBJ1-1, is EAGVAQSPRYKIIEKRQSVAFWCNPISGHATLYWYQQILGQGPKLLIQFQNNGVVDDSQLPKDRFSAERLKGVDSTLKIQPAKLEDSAVYLCASSLDVTGQGAEAFFGQGTRLTVV.